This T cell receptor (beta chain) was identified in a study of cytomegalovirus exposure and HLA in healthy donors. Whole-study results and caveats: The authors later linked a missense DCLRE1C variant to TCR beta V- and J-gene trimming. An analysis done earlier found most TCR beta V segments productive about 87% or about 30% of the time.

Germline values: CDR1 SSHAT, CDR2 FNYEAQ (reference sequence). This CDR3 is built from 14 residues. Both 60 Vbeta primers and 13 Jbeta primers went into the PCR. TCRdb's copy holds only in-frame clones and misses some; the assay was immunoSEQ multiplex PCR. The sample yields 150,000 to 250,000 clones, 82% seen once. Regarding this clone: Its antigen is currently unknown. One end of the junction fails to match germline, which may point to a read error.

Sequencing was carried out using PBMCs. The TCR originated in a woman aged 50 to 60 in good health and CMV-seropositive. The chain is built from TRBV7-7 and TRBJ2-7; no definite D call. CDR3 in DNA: TGTGCTAGCAGCTTACGGGTAGACTCCTACGAGCAGTACTTC. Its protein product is CASSLRVDSYEQYF.